Below, 20 T cell receptor beta chains from the same sample are listed, as sequenced in a study of identical twins. One entry per CDR3 protein results from TCRdb running MiXCR on the 5' RACE reads. Of a few hundred thousand distinct CDR3 sequences detected, over 12% appear once; the ten largest clones hold nearly 0.45%. The same sample was also used in a study of yellow fever vaccine responses in identical twins.

The source material was CD4+ T cells sorted from blood. The receptor set was obtained from a young woman in good health.

This clonotype occurred many times. The chain has TRBV27 and TRBJ2-7, with D possibly matching TRBD1 (6 bases). V was pared by 4 bases and J by 3 bases, with 16 bases between. The germline V gene encodes CDR1 MNHEY and CDR2 SMNVEV (reference sequence). CDR3 length: 15 amino acids. This CDR3 is CASSSSGTSFYEQYF. The CDR3 region has the DNA TGTGCCAGCAGTTCCTCCGGGACAAGCTTCTACGAGCAGTACTTC.

The chain couples TRBV28 to TRBJ2-7; 11 bases line up with TRBD2. The CDR3 is 17 residues long. The J segment lost 7 bases and the V segment lost 2 bases, leaving 13 bases of the junction unmatched. CDR1 MDHEN and CDR2 SYDVKM come from the germline V gene. The CDR3: CASSLRLPGLAVPEQYF. CDR3 nucleotide sequence: TGTGCCAGCAGTTTACGTCTTCCGGGACTAGCGGTTCCAGAGCAGTACTTC.

This clonotype showed up just a few times. The V gene is TRBV5-1, the J gene TRBJ2-7, with TRBD1 matching over 11 bases. Trimming at V came to 4 bases and at J to 6 bases, leaving 12 bases not matched to a gene. There are 16 residues in the CDR3. Germline-derived CDR1 and CDR2 are SGHRS and YFSETQ. CDR3 in DNA: TGCGCCAGCAGCACCGAGAACCTGGGACAGGGGGTCGAGCAGTACTTC. This encodes CASSTENLGQGVEQYF.

The chain carries TRBV14 and TRBJ2-3; 13 positions match TRBD2. There are 17 residues in the CDR3. CDR1 is SGHDN, CDR2 FVKESK, per germline. V shed 5 bases, J shed 4 bases, and the junction held 9 bases outside the gene matches. The CDR3 loop is CASSKGLAGPRADTQYF. DNA for the CDR3: TGTGCCAGCAGCAAGGGACTAGCGGGACCCCGGGCAGATACGCAGTATTTT.

The chain employs TRBV14 and TRBJ1-5, with no clear D. With 3 bases removed from V and 4 bases from J, the gap between germline ends came to 7 bases. This CDR3 spans 13 amino acids. Looked up from germline, CDR1 is SGHDN and CDR2 is FVKESK. The DNA of the CDR3 is TGTGCCAGCAGCCAGCTACAGAATCAGCCCCAGCATTTT. Its translation: CASSQLQNQPQHF.

This clonotype came up many times. J is TRBJ1-2 and V is TRBV2, with a weak D call TRBD1 (5 bases). Per the germline V gene, CDR1 is SNHLY and CDR2 is FYNNEI. This CDR3 is 15 amino acids long. V was shortened by 6 bases and J by 0 bases, with 14 bases between the two germline ends. CDR3 region: CASSEWRGTNYGYTF. In nucleotides, the CDR3 is TGTGCCAGCAGCGAATGGAGGGGTACTAACTATGGCTACACCTTC.

This chain joins TRBV6-1 and TRBJ2-3; TRBD1 matches 10 bases. The CDR3 runs to 15 residues. Germline V lookup: CDR1 MNHNS, CDR2 SASEGT. V lost 7 bases and J lost 3; bases outside the gene matches: 7. For the CDR3, the DNA is TGTGCCAGCAAACCGGGGACAGGGGATACAGATACGCAGTATTTT. It is translated as CASKPGTGDTDTQYF.

This clonotype was detected once. This chain joins TRBV15 and TRBJ2-4, with TRBD2 matching over 10 bases. CDR1 and CDR2 from the germline V gene are LNHNV and YYDKDF (reference sequence). This CDR3 contains 17 residues. V dropped 4 bases and J dropped 6; count of bases not matched to a gene: 12. The CDR3 DNA is TGTGCCACCAGCAACTACGTAGCGGGAGGTTGGATAAACATTCAGTACTTC. It translates to CATSNYVAGGWINIQYF. The whole variable domain, filled in from reference TRBV15 and TRBJ2-4, reads DAMVIQNPRYQVTQFGKPVTLSCSQTLNHNVMYWYQQKSSQAPKLLFHYYDKDFNNEADTPDNFQSRRPNTSFCFLDIRSPGLGDTAMYLCATSNYVAGGWINIQYFGAGTRLSVL.

This clonotype was observed a few times. The V call is TRBV25-1, the J call TRBJ2-7, with 12 positions matching TRBD2. Trimming cost V 0 bases and J 4 bases; bases outside gene matches: 1. This CDR3 comprises 15 residues. In germline, CDR1 is MGHDK, CDR2 SYGVNS. The CDR3: CASSEYTSGRYEQYF. CDR3 coding DNA: TGTGCCAGCAGTGAATATACTAGCGGGAGGTACGAGCAGTACTTC.

This clonotype was counted between two and nine times. J is TRBJ2-3 and V is TRBV10-2, with TRBD2 identical over 9 bases. The CDR3 spans 17 residues. Germline lookup yields CDR1 WSHSY and CDR2 SAAADI. The ends lost 0 bases at V and 2 bases at J; junction bases unmatched: 6. The CDR3 nucleotides read TGCGCCAGCAGTGAGTCGATTAGCGGGGGAATCACAGATACGCAGTATTTT. Protein: CASSESISGGITDTQYF.

This clonotype was counted only a few times. The V call is TRBV12-3 or TRBV12-4, the J call TRBJ2-5; D remains unclear. The CDR3 spans 14 residues. V dropped 3 bases and J dropped 8 bases, with 16 bases sitting between them. The CDR3, as DNA: TGTGCCAGCAGTTTTATTCTTACGCAGAGTACCCAGTACTTC. It codes for CASSFILTQSTQYF.

The sample holds a few counts of this clonotype. The CDR3 region is CASSWAYSTDTQYF. CDR3 in DNA: TGTGCCAGCAGTTGGGCGTACAGCACAGATACGCAGTATTTT. V usage is TRBV6-5 and J usage is TRBJ2-3; D remains ambiguous. Per the germline V gene, CDR1 is MNHEY and CDR2 is SVGAGI. The CDR3 has 14 residues. V was shortened by 4 bases and J by 0 bases, with 8 bases between the two germline ends.

This clonotype occurred a few times. The CDR3 DNA follows: TGTGCCAGCAGTGAAGGACTAGCGGGAGCTGGGGAGCAGTTCTTC. The encoded protein is CASSEGLAGAGEQFF. J is TRBJ2-1 and V is TRBV2, with 12 bases aligning to TRBD2. CDR3 length: 15 amino acids. Trimming removed 1 base from V and 10 bases from J; junction bases left unmatched: 5. Germline CDR1 and CDR2: SNHLY and FYNNEI.

V usage is TRBV4-2 and J usage is TRBJ2-1; 11 bases map to TRBD2. Unmatched junction bases numbered 8, after V lost 3 bases and J lost 4 bases. Germline V gives CDR1 LGHNA, CDR2 YNFKEQ. The CDR3 has 17 residues. CDR3 sequence: CASSQIAGGTPYNEQFF. The CDR3 DNA follows: TGTGCCAGCAGCCAGATAGCGGGGGGGACCCCATACAATGAGCAGTTCTTC.

The table lists this clonotype with a few counts. The chain uses TRBV6-1 and TRBJ2-7, with 12 bases lining up with TRBD2. The CDR3 sequence is 16 residues long. The germline V gene encodes CDR1 MNHNS and CDR2 SASEGT. V dropped 7 bases and J dropped 7; count of bases not matched to a gene: 14. The CDR3 DNA is TGTGCCAGCAAAAAATTAGGACTAGCGGGACCGGGGGAGCAGTACTTC. It codes for CASKKLGLAGPGEQYF.

This clonotype has a handful of counts. This chain links TRBV4-1 with TRBJ2-5; D is uncertain. This CDR3 contains 14 residues. The V end was cut by 4 bases, the J end by 2 bases, with 11 bases between. Germline CDR1 is MGHRA and CDR2 is YSYEKL. CDR3 amino acids: CASSLRAQQETQYF. DNA of the CDR3: TGCGCCAGCAGCCTCCGGGCCCAACAAGAGACCCAGTACTTC.

This clonotype was detected only a few times. J is TRBJ2-1 and V is TRBV12-3 or TRBV12-4; 13 bases fit TRBD2. Trimming removed 7 bases from V and 4 bases from J; junction bases left unmatched: 7. This CDR3 spans 16 amino acids. CDR3 amino acids: CASTYGTSGVYNEQFF. The CDR3 region has the DNA TGTGCCAGCACCTACGGGACTAGCGGGGTATACAATGAGCAGTTCTTC.

This rearrangement joins TRBV6-2 or TRBV6-3 to TRBJ2-1, with unresolved D. Germline CDR1 reads MNHEY; CDR2 reads SVGEGT. V was clipped by 3 bases and J by 0 bases, with 9 bases between them. The CDR3 covers 15 residues. CDR3 bases: TGTGCCAGCAGTTATCGACGGAGCTCCTACAATGAGCAGTTCTTC. This codes for CASSYRRSSYNEQFF.

This clonotype was detected only a few times. V usage is TRBV7-3 and J usage is TRBJ2-3; D unresolved. The CDR3 spans 16 residues. Deletions cut 0 bases from V and 6 bases from J, with 16 bases between. Germline V CDR1 and CDR2: SGHTA, FQGTGA. The DNA for the CDR3 is TGTGCCAGCAGCTTAACGGCCGACACCCCCAGGGATACGCAGTATTTT. Its protein product is CASSLTADTPRDTQYF.

The chain carries TRBV9 and TRBJ2-5; no reliable D call. Germline V gene lookup returns CDR1 SGDLS and CDR2 YYNGEE. V lost 3 bases to trimming and J lost 7 bases, with 10 bases between them. The CDR3 is 12 amino acids. CDR3 region: CASSDTMGTQYF. The CDR3 DNA reads as TGTGCCAGCAGCGACACCATGGGGACCCAGTACTTC.